This is a list of T cell receptor beta chains from one sample in a study of blood T cell repertoires in COVID-19. TCRdb's table, derived via immunoSEQ multiplex PCR, lists solely in-frame clones and lacks some. The sample holds about 230,000 clones; 70% to 90% are singletons and the top ten take about 12%. The sequencing sample was made of peripheral blood. The source of these receptors is a woman aged 18-35 years who had recovered from COVID-19. Each CDR3 is given with its conserved first and last residue. Fields, in order: clone size, J gene, D gene, V gene, CDR3 DNA, CDR3 protein. The D gene is left open where the match is weak. Where a row states a size, it is once, few, many or the class of an expanded clone; other rows omit it.

size: -; J: TRBJ1-5; D: -; V: TRBV2; DNA: TGTGCCAGCAGCGGCCGGACAGACAGCAATCAGCCCCAGCATTTT; CDR3: CASSGRTDSNQPQHF
size: -; J: TRBJ2-7; D: -; V: TRBV7-6; DNA: TGTGCCAGCAGCCAGGACAGACAAGACTCCTACGAGCAGTACTTC; CDR3: CASSQDRQDSYEQYF
size: -; J: TRBJ1-2; D: -; V: TRBV19; DNA: TGTGCCAGTAGTGTCCCGGAGAGAGCTAACTATGGCTACACCTTC; CDR3: CASSVPERANYGYTF
size: -; J: TRBJ2-2; D: TRBD1; V: TRBV6-5; DNA: TGTGCCAGCAGCCCCTTGACAGGGTTGGCCGGGGAGCTGTTTTTT; CDR3: CASSPLTGLAGELFF
size: -; J: TRBJ2-1; D: TRBD2; V: TRBV19; DNA: TGTGCCAGTAGGTCCGCCGGGACTAGCGGGAGGCCATACAATGAGCAGTTCTTC; CDR3: CASRSAGTSGRPYNEQFF
size: -; J: TRBJ2-5; D: TRBD2; V: TRBV13; DNA: TGTGCCAGCAGTTTACCTAGCGGGAGGGAGACCCAGTACTTC; CDR3: CASSLPSGRETQYF
size: -; J: TRBJ2-2; D: -; V: TRBV7-9; DNA: TGTGCCAGCAGATTAACCGGGACCGGGGAGCTGTTTTTT; CDR3: CASRLTGTGELFF
size: -; J: TRBJ1-2; D: -; V: TRBV13; DNA: TGTGCCAGCAGCTTTCGGACAGAGGGGGGCTACACCTTC; CDR3: CASSFRTEGGYTF
size: -; J: TRBJ2-1; D: -; V: TRBV5-4; DNA: TGTGCCAGCAGCCGGTCGCCACAACCGGAGGATGAGCAGTTCTTC; CDR3: CASSRSPQPEDEQFF
size: -; J: TRBJ2-3; D: TRBD2; V: TRBV7-3; DNA: TGTGCCAGCAGCTTAATTGGACTAGCCACAGATACGCAGTATTTT; CDR3: CASSLIGLATDTQYF
size: -; J: TRBJ2-1; D: -; V: TRBV12-3/TRBV12-4; DNA: TGTGCCAGCAGTCGGACTTTTGAGCAGTTCTTC; CDR3: CASSRTFEQFF
size: -; J: TRBJ1-4; D: -; V: TRBV18; DNA: TGTGCCAGCTCACCACCGATTCCAGATGAAAAACTGTTTTTT; CDR3: CASSPPIPDEKLFF
size: -; J: TRBJ1-5; D: -; V: TRBV19; DNA: TGTGCCAGTAGTCCAGGGGTCCAGCCCCAGCATTTT; CDR3: CASSPGVQPQHF
size: -; J: TRBJ1-1; D: TRBD1; V: TRBV2; DNA: TGTGCCAGCAGCAGGGGGCTCAACACTGAAGCTTTCTTT; CDR3: CASSRGLNTEAFF
size: once; J: TRBJ1-5; D: -; V: TRBV4-1; DNA: TGCGCCAGCAGCCAAGTCTCGGCGGATTATAGCAATCAGCCCCAGCATTTT; CDR3: CASSQVSADYSNQPQHF
size: -; J: TRBJ1-1; D: -; V: TRBV6-2/TRBV6-3; DNA: TGTGCCAGCAGTTCCTGGGTCAGGGGTTTGATCACTGAAGCTTTCTTT; CDR3: CASSSWVRGLITEAFF
size: -; J: TRBJ2-7; D: TRBD2; V: TRBV18; DNA: TGTGCCAGCTCACTGGCCTCTGGACTAGCGGGTCGGGTGGAGCAGTACTTC; CDR3: CASSLASGLAGRVEQYF
size: -; J: TRBJ2-7; D: -; V: TRBV6-6; DNA: TGTGCCAGCAGGGGCACTGGTTACTACGAGCAGTACTTC; CDR3: CASRGTGYYEQYF
size: -; J: TRBJ2-3; D: TRBD2; V: TRBV7-9; DNA: TGTGCCAGCAGCGGTCTAGCGGGAGGGTTAGGGGATACGCAGTATTTT; CDR3: CASSGLAGGLGDTQYF
size: -; J: TRBJ2-1; D: TRBD2; V: TRBV9; DNA: TGTGCCAGCAGTACAACTAGCGGGGGGGACAATGAGCAGTTCTTC; CDR3: CASSTTSGGDNEQFF
size: -; J: TRBJ1-2; D: TRBD1; V: TRBV9; DNA: TGTGCCAGCAGCCTGGGACAGGGGAATGGCTACACCTTC; CDR3: CASSLGQGNGYTF
size: -; J: TRBJ2-2; D: -; V: TRBV7-6; DNA: TGTGCCAGCAGCCACGGGGGTACCGGGGAGCTGTTTTTT; CDR3: CASSHGGTGELFF
size: -; J: TRBJ2-1; D: -; V: TRBV10-1; DNA: TGCGCCAGCAGTGTCACAGGGTCAATAAATGAGCAGTTCTTC; CDR3: CASSVTGSINEQFF
size: -; J: TRBJ2-2; D: TRBD2; V: TRBV2; DNA: TGTGCCCACGGGACTAGAGGTTCTGGGGAGCTGTTTTTT; CDR3: CAHGTRGSGELFF
size: -; J: TRBJ2-7; D: -; V: TRBV19; DNA: TGTGCCAGTAGTTCCCACCTGACAGGTGCCTACGAGCAGTACTTC; CDR3: CASSSHLTGAYEQYF
size: -; J: TRBJ1-6; D: -; V: TRBV18; DNA: TGTGCCAGCTCACCACTCAGGCCGGGACTTAGGAATTCACCCCTCCACTTT; CDR3: CASSPLRPGLRNSPLHF
size: -; J: TRBJ2-1; D: TRBD2; V: TRBV24-1; DNA: TGTGCCACCAGTGACTCGGGACTAGCGATCTACAATGAGCAGTTCTTC; CDR3: CATSDSGLAIYNEQFF
size: -; J: TRBJ2-5; D: TRBD1; V: TRBV2; DNA: TGTGCCAGCATTATAGGACAGGGAGCATGGGAGACCCAGTACTTC; CDR3: CASIIGQGAWETQYF
size: -; J: TRBJ1-2; D: -; V: TRBV7-9; DNA: TGTGCCAGCAGCGAGTTGCAGGATTATGGCTACACCTTC; CDR3: CASSELQDYGYTF
size: -; J: TRBJ1-1; D: -; V: TRBV5-1; DNA: TGCGCCAGCAGCTTGGTACAGGGCACTGAAGCTTTCTTT; CDR3: CASSLVQGTEAFF
size: many; J: TRBJ1-1; D: -; V: TRBV6-4; DNA: TGTGCCAGCAGTGACTCCAGTAACACTGAAGCTTTCTTT; CDR3: CASSDSSNTEAFF
size: -; J: TRBJ2-4; D: -; V: TRBV19; DNA: TGTGCCAGTAGTATAATCAGGGGATGGGAAAACATTCAGTACTTC; CDR3: CASSIIRGWENIQYF
size: -; J: TRBJ2-3; D: -; V: TRBV19; DNA: TGTGCCAGTAGTGCCAACCGGGGGGCCAAAACAGATACGCAGTATTTT; CDR3: CASSANRGAKTDTQYF
size: -; J: TRBJ1-1; D: -; V: TRBV28; DNA: TGTGCCAGCAGCCAGGTGCGGGTGAACACTGAAGCTTTCTTT; CDR3: CASSQVRVNTEAFF
size: -; J: TRBJ1-1; D: -; V: TRBV5-8; DNA: TGTGCCAGCAGCTTGGTCTCTGAAGCTTTCTTT; CDR3: CASSLVSEAFF
size: -; J: TRBJ1-4; D: -; V: TRBV9; DNA: TGTGCCAGCAGCTCCGGGACTAGAAGTGAAAAACTGTTTTTT; CDR3: CASSSGTRSEKLFF
size: -; J: TRBJ1-3; D: TRBD1; V: TRBV15; DNA: TGTGCCACCAGCAGACCGGGACAGGCCCTCTCTGGAAACACCATATATTTT; CDR3: CATSRPGQALSGNTIYF
size: -; J: TRBJ1-2; D: -; V: TRBV7-2; DNA: TGTGCCAGCAGCCCCGGGGTCTATGGCTACACCTTC; CDR3: CASSPGVYGYTF
size: once; J: TRBJ2-1; D: -; V: TRBV15; DNA: TGTGCCACCAGGTATAAGAGGTCCCTAGGGGATGAGCAGTTCTTC; CDR3: CATRYKRSLGDEQFF
size: -; J: TRBJ2-1; D: -; V: TRBV4-3; DNA: TGCGCCAGCAGCCAAGACCCCATGGGGGCTCGCTATACCTCCTACAATGAGCAGTTCTTC; CDR3: CASSQDPMGARYTSYNEQFF
size: -; J: TRBJ1-1; D: -; V: TRBV6-5; DNA: TGTGCCAGCAGTCCAGGGTGGAACACTGAAGCTTTCTTT; CDR3: CASSPGWNTEAFF